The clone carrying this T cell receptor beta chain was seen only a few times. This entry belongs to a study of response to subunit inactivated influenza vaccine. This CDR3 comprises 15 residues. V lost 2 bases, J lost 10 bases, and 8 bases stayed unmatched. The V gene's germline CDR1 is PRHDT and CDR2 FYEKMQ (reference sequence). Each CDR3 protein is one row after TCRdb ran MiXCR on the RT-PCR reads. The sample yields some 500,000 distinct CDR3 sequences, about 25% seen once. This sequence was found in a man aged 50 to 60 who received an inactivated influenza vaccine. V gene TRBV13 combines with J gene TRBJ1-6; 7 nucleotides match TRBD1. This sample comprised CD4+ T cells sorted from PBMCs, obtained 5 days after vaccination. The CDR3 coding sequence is TGTGCCAGCAGCTTAAACAGGGGATTAAGCTCACCCCTCCACTTT. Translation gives CASSLNRGLSSPLHF.